This entry lists 4 T cell receptor beta chains sequenced from one sample in a study of OX40 agonist ivuxolimab in advanced cancers. Assay used: immunoSEQ multiplex PCR; TCRdb lists only in-frame clones, some missing. The sample has roughly 18,000 clones, roughly 84% seen once; the top ten hold over 10%. The material sequenced was CD4+ or CD8+ T cells sorted from blood, taken in a trial of the OX40 agonist ivuxolimab. The receptors stem from an adult with an advanced solid tumor such as melanoma, head and neck, liver or kidney cancer.

This clone was counted between two and nine times. The chain couples TRBV29-1 to TRBJ2-1; TRBD2 matches at 8 bases. The CDR3 is 14 residues long. Germline V gene lookup returns CDR1 SQVTM and CDR2 ANQGSEA. Trimming took 0 bases from V and 8 from J; bases not matched to a gene: 6. CDR3 amino acids: CSVEERTSLDEQFF. The CDR3, as DNA: TGCAGCGTTGAAGAACGGACTAGCTTGGATGAGCAGTTCTTC.

This clone was detected only once. The chain recombines TRBV5-1 with TRBJ2-1; D is possibly TRBD2 (6 bases). Germline CDR1 SGHRS, CDR2 YFSETQ. This CDR3 contains 16 residues. V lost 0 bases and J lost 0, with 10 bases in between. Written as DNA, the CDR3 is TGCGCCAGCAGCTTGGTCGGGAGTGGCTCCTACAATGAGCAGTTCTTC. Translation: CASSLVGSGSYNEQFF.

The chain combines TRBV15 with TRBJ2-2, with D possibly matching TRBD2 (6 bases). The V gene lost 0 bases and the J gene lost 7 bases, with 15 bases spanning the gap. The CDR3 extends over 16 amino acids. Germline assignment: CDR1 LNHNV and CDR2 YYDKDF (reference sequence). Written as DNA, the CDR3 is TGTGCCACCAGCAGAGATTACGGGGGTAGGAGCGGGGAGCTGTTTTTT. It specifies CATSRDYGGRSGELFF.

This clone was detected a few times. The V and J genes are TRBV4-2 and TRBJ2-1, with D possibly called TRBD1 or TRBD2 (5 bases each). Per the germline V gene, CDR1 is LGHNA and CDR2 is YNFKEQ. V was trimmed by 0 bases and J by 10 bases, leaving 13 bases between them. CDR3 length equals 14 residues. The CDR3 region is CASSQDMGPGEQFF. The CDR3 nucleotides are TGTGCCAGCAGCCAAGACATGGGGCCGGGGGAGCAGTTCTTC.